The sequence of this TCR beta chain was determined in a study of PD-1 blockade in classical Hodgkin lymphoma. Study-level background: Nivolumab was administered to patients intravenously at 3 mg/kg every 2 weeks.

Time point: cycle 4 day 1 (C4D1), after more than five weeks of nivolumab. There was relapse after autologous stem cell transplantation in every patient, and there was variation in brentuximab vedotin exposure. Best responses included complete response and partial response; otherwise, the best response was progressive disease. Sequenced by immunoSEQ multiplex PCR; TCRdb stores in-frame clones only, minus some. The sample consists of tens of thousands of clones, more than 80% of them appearing once. Concerning this clone itself: The antigen is undetermined.

Overall study results and limits: Relapsed/refractory patients reportedly had lower baseline diversity than newly diagnosed patients. Exclusion was the outcome for patients who began nivolumab under 1 year after ASCT.

There are 13 residues in the CDR3. Germline CDR1 and CDR2: SGHDN and FVKESK. V was trimmed by 0 bases and J by 6 bases, leaving 5 bases between them. The chain couples TRBV14 to TRBJ2-2; D might be TRBD2 (5 bases). The TCR comes from a human donor with classical Hodgkin lymphoma. Sequences were derived from peripheral blood mononuclear cells (PBMCs), sampled before the fourth cycle of nivolumab. The CDR3 bases are TGTGCCAGCAGCCAAGATAGCGCCGGGGAGCTGTTTTTT. Amino acids: CASSQDSAGELFF.